Listed below are T cell receptor beta chains from one sample, sequenced in a study of blood T cell repertoires in COVID-19. The repertoire was sequenced with immunoSEQ multiplex PCR; TCRdb's copy has only in-frame clones and lacks some. The table lists fewer than 350,000 clones, 80% to 95% of them singletons. Specimen: peripheral blood. The receptors were sampled from a woman in her 30s with COVID-19, enrolled during active disease. Both conserved end residues are part of each CDR3. The D gene is left open where the match is weak. Where a row states a size, it is once, few, many or the class of an expanded clone; other rows omit it.

size,J,V,D,DNA,CDR3
NA,TRBJ1-4,TRBV2,TRBD1,TGTGCCAGCAGGGCTGACAGGGGGAATATTGAAAAACTGTTTTTT,CASRADRGNIEKLFF
NA,TRBJ2-1,TRBV14,TRBD1,TGTGCCAGCAGCCAGGCCCTGGGACAGGGATACAATGAGCAGTTCTTC,CASSQALGQGYNEQFF
few,TRBJ1-2,TRBV27,TRBD1,TGTGCCAGCAGTTCCTACAGGGGGTTCTATGGCTACACCTTC,CASSSYRGFYGYTF
few,TRBJ1-2,TRBV7-9,TRBD1,TGTGCCAGCAGCTTAGAGACAGGGAACTATGGCTACACCTTC,CASSLETGNYGYTF
NA,TRBJ2-3,TRBV24-1,NA,TGTGCCACCAGTGACCAGGGTTCAAGCACAGATACGCAGTATTTT,CATSDQGSSTDTQYF
NA,TRBJ2-2,TRBV4-1,TRBD2,TGCGCCACTACCCGGAGCGGGAGCTCAGGCACCGGGGAGCTGTTTTTT,CATTRSGSSGTGELFF
once,TRBJ2-1,TRBV3-1/TRBV3-2,TRBD2,TGTGCCAGCAGCCAATCTAGCGGGAGTGGGAATGAGCAGTTCTTC,CASSQSSGSGNEQFF
NA,TRBJ2-2,TRBV27,TRBD2,TGTGCCAGCCGCGCGGCGGGAGCCAACACCGGGGAGCTGTTTTTT,CASRAAGANTGELFF
NA,TRBJ1-1,TRBV7-9,NA,TGTGCCAGCAGCCACCTCGAGGGGGGGCCCGTGAACACTGAAGCTTTCTTT,CASSHLEGGPVNTEAFF
NA,TRBJ2-1,TRBV7-8,NA,TGTGCCAGCAGCGCCCGACTCGAGCAGTTCTTC,CASSARLEQFF
NA,TRBJ2-3,TRBV28,TRBD2,TGTGCCAGCAGACGGACTAGCACCATGGTATATACGCAGTATTTT,CASRRTSTMVYTQYF
NA,TRBJ2-3,TRBV13,TRBD2,TGTGCCAGCAGCGACCGGACTAGGACCACAGATACGCAGTATTTT,CASSDRTRTTDTQYF
once,TRBJ2-7,TRBV12-3/TRBV12-4,NA,TGTGCCAGCAGGTTAACCACAGGGACCGAGCAGTACTTC,CASRLTTGTEQYF
NA,TRBJ1-1,TRBV6-5,TRBD1,TGTGCCAGCAGTTGGCCGACAGGGGGCACTGAAGCTTTCTTT,CASSWPTGGTEAFF
few,TRBJ2-5,TRBV9,NA,TGTGCCAGCAGCACCCGAACAGGAGAGACCCAGTACTTC,CASSTRTGETQYF
NA,TRBJ1-1,TRBV29-1,TRBD1,TGCAGCGTCAACCGTGACAGGGACACTGAAGCTTTCTTT,CSVNRDRDTEAFF
NA,TRBJ1-2,TRBV29-1,NA,TGCAGCGTCGCAATCGGCAGGGGCGTAGACTATGGCTACACCTTC,CSVAIGRGVDYGYTF
NA,TRBJ1-2,TRBV6-5,NA,TGTGCCAGCAGTCCAGGGACTCCCGGGGATGGCTACACCTTC,CASSPGTPGDGYTF
NA,TRBJ2-3,TRBV4-3,TRBD1,TGCGCCAGCAGCCGCGGAAGAGGGGGCGGGTTCAGCACAGATACGCAGTATTTT,CASSRGRGGGFSTDTQYF
NA,TRBJ1-2,TRBV30,NA,TGTGCCTGGAGTACTACGGAAGGGGACTATGGCTACACCTTC,CAWSTTEGDYGYTF
NA,TRBJ1-5,TRBV28,NA,TGTGCCAGCAGGACCGGGAAATTGGCCTTCAATCAGCCCCAGCATTTT,CASRTGKLAFNQPQHF
few,TRBJ1-2,TRBV6-2/TRBV6-3,NA,TGTGCCAGCAGTTGGCCGTCACAGAAAAACTATGGCTACACCTTC,CASSWPSQKNYGYTF
NA,TRBJ2-7,TRBV5-4,TRBD2,TGTGCCAGTTCTTCTAGCGGGAGTTACGAGCAGTACTTC,CASSSSGSYEQYF
NA,TRBJ2-5,TRBV24-1,NA,TGTGCCACCAGTGCTCTCAGCGGGACCCAGTACTTC,CATSALSGTQYF
NA,TRBJ2-2,TRBV28,TRBD2,TGTGCCAGCAGTGGGACTAGCGGAAGCACCGGGGAGCTGTTTTTT,CASSGTSGSTGELFF
NA,TRBJ2-1,TRBV6-5,TRBD2,TGTGCCAGCAGTTCTCTAGCGGGAGAGCGGGAGCAGTTCTTC,CASSSLAGEREQFF
NA,TRBJ2-7,TRBV28,TRBD2,TGTGCCAGCAGTTTACTACCCGGGACTAGCGGTTCCTACGAGCAGTACTTC,CASSLLPGTSGSYEQYF
NA,TRBJ1-4,TRBV28,NA,TGTGCCAGCAGTCCACTTGGCAGGGTGGATGAAAAACTGTTTTTT,CASSPLGRVDEKLFF
NA,TRBJ1-2,TRBV4-3,NA,TGCGCCAGCAGCCAAGACGGGAATACTGTCGAAGGCTATGGCTACACCTTC,CASSQDGNTVEGYGYTF
NA,TRBJ2-7,TRBV4-3,NA,TGCGCCAGCAGCCAAGGAGTCAGGGCACACTCCTACGAGCAGTACTTC,CASSQGVRAHSYEQYF
NA,TRBJ1-2,TRBV6-2/TRBV6-3,TRBD1,TGTGCCAGCAGTGCAGACAGGGTTTTTGGCTACACCTTC,CASSADRVFGYTF
NA,TRBJ2-7,TRBV6-5,TRBD1,TGTGCCAGCAGAAGACAGGGGCTTCTCTACGAGCAGTACTTC,CASRRQGLLYEQYF
once,TRBJ1-2,TRBV19,TRBD1,TGTGCCAGTAGTGTCTCAGGGGGCGCAGACTATGGCTACACCTTC,CASSVSGGADYGYTF
NA,TRBJ1-1,TRBV30,NA,TGTGCTGGAGAGGGGGGGAGGATGAACACTGAAGCTTTCTTT,CAGEGGRMNTEAFF
few,TRBJ2-2,TRBV5-4,NA,TGTGCCAGCACGGCGAACACCGGGGAGCTGTTTTTT,CASTANTGELFF
NA,TRBJ1-2,TRBV6-5,NA,TGTGCCAGCAGTTACTCGGGGGCCGGAGGCTATGGCTACACCTTC,CASSYSGAGGYGYTF
NA,TRBJ1-1,TRBV6-6,TRBD1,TGTGCCAGCAGTCGTGACAGGGAGGATGAAGCTTTCTTT,CASSRDREDEAFF
few,TRBJ2-1,TRBV4-2,TRBD1,TGTGCCAGCAGCGAGACAGGGGGGCCCTACAATGAGCAGTTCTTC,CASSETGGPYNEQFF
NA,TRBJ2-2,TRBV6-2/TRBV6-3,NA,TGTGCCAGCAGTTCCACCGGAGTGTCCGGGGAGCTGTTTTTT,CASSSTGVSGELFF
NA,TRBJ1-5,TRBV28,NA,TGTGCCAGCACACAGACTAGCAATCAGCCCCAGCATTTT,CASTQTSNQPQHF
NA,TRBJ2-7,TRBV2,NA,TGTGCCAGCAGTGAAACGGGAGCGACGGGTTACGAGCAGTACTTC,CASSETGATGYEQYF
NA,TRBJ2-1,TRBV7-9,TRBD2,TGTGCCAGCAGCCATGGGACCGGGGGGGTCCACAATGAGCAGTTCTTC,CASSHGTGGVHNEQFF
NA,TRBJ2-3,TRBV27,TRBD2,TGTGCCAGCAGTTATTCCGGGACTAGCAGTCCTCTTACGCAGTATTTT,CASSYSGTSSPLTQYF
NA,TRBJ2-1,TRBV5-1,TRBD2,TGCGCCAGCAGCTTGGTAGTGACTAGCGTCCCCCTTAAGGGTGAGCAGTTCTTC,CASSLVVTSVPLKGEQFF
NA,TRBJ1-1,TRBV7-2,NA,TGTGCCAGCAGCTTAGCGGCGGGGACGGTTGAAGCTTTCTTT,CASSLAAGTVEAFF
NA,TRBJ2-5,TRBV29-1,NA,TGCAGCGTTGAAGGCAGGTACCAAGAGACCCAGTACTTC,CSVEGRYQETQYF
NA,TRBJ2-5,TRBV6-5,TRBD2,TGTGCCAGCAGTTCTATTAGCGGGAGACGAGAGACCCAGTACTTC,CASSSISGRRETQYF
NA,TRBJ2-1,TRBV4-1,TRBD2,TGCGCCAGCAGCCCTTCCGGACTAGCGGTCAATGAGCAGTTCTTC,CASSPSGLAVNEQFF
NA,TRBJ1-2,TRBV28,NA,TGTGCCAGCAGTTTTGCGGGTAGATATGGCTACACCTTC,CASSFAGRYGYTF
NA,TRBJ2-6,TRBV5-1,TRBD2,TGCGCCAGCAGCTTGGCCGCGGGAGCCACTCCCTCTGGGGCCAACGTCCTGACTTTC,CASSLAAGATPSGANVLTF